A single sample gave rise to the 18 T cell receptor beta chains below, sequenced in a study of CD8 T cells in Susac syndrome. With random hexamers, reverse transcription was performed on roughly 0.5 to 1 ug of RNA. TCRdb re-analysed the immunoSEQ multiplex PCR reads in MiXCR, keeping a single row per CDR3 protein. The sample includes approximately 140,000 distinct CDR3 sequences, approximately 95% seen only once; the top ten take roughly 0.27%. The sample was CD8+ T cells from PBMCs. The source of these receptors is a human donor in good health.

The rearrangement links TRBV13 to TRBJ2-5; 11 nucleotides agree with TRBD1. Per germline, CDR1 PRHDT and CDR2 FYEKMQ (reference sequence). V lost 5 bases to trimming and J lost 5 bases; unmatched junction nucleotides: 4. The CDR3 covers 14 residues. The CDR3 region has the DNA TGTGCCAGCAGCCGCCGGACAGGGGGCGAGACCCAGTACTTC. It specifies CASSRRTGGETQYF.

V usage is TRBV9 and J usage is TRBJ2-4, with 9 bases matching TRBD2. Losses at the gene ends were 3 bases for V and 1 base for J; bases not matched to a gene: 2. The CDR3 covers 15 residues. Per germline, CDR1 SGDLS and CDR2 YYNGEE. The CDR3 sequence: CASSGSGRAKNIQYF. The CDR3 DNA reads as TGTGCCAGCAGCGGAAGCGGGAGGGCCAAAAACATTCAGTACTTC. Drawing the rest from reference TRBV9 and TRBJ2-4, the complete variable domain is DSGVTQTPKHLITATGQRVTLRCSPRSGDLSVYWYQQSLDQGLQFLIQYYNGEERAKGNILERFSAQQFPDLHSELNLSSLELGDSALYFCASSGSGRAKNIQYFGAGTRLSVL.

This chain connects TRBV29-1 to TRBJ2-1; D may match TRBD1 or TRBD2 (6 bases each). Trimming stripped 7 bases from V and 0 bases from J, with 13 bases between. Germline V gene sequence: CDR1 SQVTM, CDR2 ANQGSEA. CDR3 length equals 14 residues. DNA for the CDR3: TGCAGCGCCGGGGGCCTCCACTCCTACAATGAGCAGTTCTTC. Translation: CSAGGLHSYNEQFF.

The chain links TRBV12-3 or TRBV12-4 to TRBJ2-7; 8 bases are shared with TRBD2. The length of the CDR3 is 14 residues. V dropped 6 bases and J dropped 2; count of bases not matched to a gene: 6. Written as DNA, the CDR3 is TGTGCCAGCAGATCTAGCGGGCTAACCTACGAGCAGTACTTC. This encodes CASRSSGLTYEQYF.

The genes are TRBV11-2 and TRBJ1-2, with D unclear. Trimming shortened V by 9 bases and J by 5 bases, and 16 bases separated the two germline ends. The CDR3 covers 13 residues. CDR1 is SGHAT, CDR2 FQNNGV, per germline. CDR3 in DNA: TGTGCCAGTTCAGGCTCGCGCTCATATGGCTACACCTTC. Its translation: CASSGSRSYGYTF.

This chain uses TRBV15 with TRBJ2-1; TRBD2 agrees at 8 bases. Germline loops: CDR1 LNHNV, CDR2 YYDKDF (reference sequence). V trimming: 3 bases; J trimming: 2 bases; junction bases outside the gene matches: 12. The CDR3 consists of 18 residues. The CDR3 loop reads CATSSPTGGREPYNEQFF. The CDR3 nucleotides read TGTGCCACCAGCAGCCCTACGGGGGGGAGAGAGCCCTACAATGAGCAGTTCTTC.

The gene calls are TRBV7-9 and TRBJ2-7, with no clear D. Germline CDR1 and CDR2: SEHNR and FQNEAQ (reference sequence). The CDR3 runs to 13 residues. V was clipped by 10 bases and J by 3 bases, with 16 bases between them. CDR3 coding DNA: TGTGCCACCCAGCCCATGACGGACTACGAGCAGTACTTC. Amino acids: CATQPMTDYEQYF.

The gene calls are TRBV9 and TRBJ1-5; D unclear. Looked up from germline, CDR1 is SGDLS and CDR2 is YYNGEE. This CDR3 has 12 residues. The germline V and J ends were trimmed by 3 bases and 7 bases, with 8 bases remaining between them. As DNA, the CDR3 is TGTGCCAGCAGCGCCGGAGCCCAGCCCCAGCATTTT. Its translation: CASSAGAQPQHF.

The CDR3 DNA follows: TGCAGTGCTGCAGCACTTGGTGGTAGAGATAGAGTCGGATTAGCCAAAAACATTCAGTACTTC. It is translated as CSAAALGGRDRVGLAKNIQYF. V usage is TRBV20-1 and J usage is TRBJ2-4; D is uncertain. With 5 bases removed from V and 0 bases from J, the gap between germline ends came to 32 bases. Germline V gives CDR1 DFQATT, CDR2 SNEGSKA (reference sequence). The CDR3 sequence is 21 residues long.

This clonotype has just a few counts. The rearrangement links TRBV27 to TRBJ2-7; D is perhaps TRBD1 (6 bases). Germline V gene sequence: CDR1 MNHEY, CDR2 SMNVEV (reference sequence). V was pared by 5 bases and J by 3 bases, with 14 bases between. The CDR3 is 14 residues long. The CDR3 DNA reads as TGTGCCAGCAGTCCCGGGACATCGGTCTACGAGCAGTACTTC. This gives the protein CASSPGTSVYEQYF.

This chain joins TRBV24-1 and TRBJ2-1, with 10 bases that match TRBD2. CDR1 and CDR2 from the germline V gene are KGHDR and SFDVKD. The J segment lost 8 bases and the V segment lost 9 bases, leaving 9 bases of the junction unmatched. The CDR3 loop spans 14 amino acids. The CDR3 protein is CATAPLAGEDEQFF. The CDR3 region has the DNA TGTGCCACCGCTCCGCTAGCGGGAGAGGATGAGCAGTTCTTC.

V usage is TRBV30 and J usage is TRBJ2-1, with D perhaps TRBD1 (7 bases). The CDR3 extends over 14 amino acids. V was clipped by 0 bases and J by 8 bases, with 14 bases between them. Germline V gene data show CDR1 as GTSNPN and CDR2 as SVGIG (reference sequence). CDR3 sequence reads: CAWSVTGRNDEQFF. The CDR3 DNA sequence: TGTGCCTGGAGTGTGACAGGGAGGAACGATGAGCAGTTCTTC.

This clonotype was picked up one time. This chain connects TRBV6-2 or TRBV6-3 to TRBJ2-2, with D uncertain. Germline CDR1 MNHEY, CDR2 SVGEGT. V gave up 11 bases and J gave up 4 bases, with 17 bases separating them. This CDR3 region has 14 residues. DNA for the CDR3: TGTGCCTCAATCCTTGAAGTTAGCACCGGGGAGCTGTTTTTT. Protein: CASILEVSTGELFF.

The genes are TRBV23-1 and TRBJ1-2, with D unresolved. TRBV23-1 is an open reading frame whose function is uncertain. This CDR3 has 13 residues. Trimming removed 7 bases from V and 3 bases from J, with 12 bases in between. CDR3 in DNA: TGCGCCAGCAATTTTCGGGGATACTATGGCTACACCTTC. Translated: CASNFRGYYGYTF.

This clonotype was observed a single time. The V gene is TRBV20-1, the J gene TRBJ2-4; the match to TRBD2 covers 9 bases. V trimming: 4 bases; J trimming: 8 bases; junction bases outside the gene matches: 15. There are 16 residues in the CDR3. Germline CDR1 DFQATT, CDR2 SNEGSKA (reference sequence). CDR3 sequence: CSAKPSGDSPWDIQYF. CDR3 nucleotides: TGCAGTGCTAAGCCTAGCGGGGACTCCCCTTGGGACATTCAGTACTTC.

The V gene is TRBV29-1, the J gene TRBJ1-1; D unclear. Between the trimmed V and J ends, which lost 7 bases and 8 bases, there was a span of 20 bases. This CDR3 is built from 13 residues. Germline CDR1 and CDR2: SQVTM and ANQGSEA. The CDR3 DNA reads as TGCAGCGGAGCCTTTAGGAGGGCCCCCGAAGCTTTCTTT. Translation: CSGAFRRAPEAFF. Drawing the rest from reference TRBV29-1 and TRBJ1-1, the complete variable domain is SAVISQKPSRDICQRGTSLTIQCQVDSQVTMMFWYRQQPGQSLTLIATANQGSEATYESGFVIDKFPISRPNLTFSTLTVSNMSPEDSSIYLCSGAFRRAPEAFFGQGTRLTVV.

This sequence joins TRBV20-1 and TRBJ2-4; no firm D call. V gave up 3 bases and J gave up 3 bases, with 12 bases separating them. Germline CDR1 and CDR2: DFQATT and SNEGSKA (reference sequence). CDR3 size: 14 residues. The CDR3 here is CSASPLDGKNIQYF. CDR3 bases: TGCAGTGCTAGCCCCCTAGACGGCAAAAACATTCAGTACTTC.

The CDR3 protein is CASSGPGGSKTQYF. CDR3 DNA sequence: TGTGCCAGCAGTGGCCCAGGGGGCAGTAAGACCCAGTACTTC. The rearrangement uses TRBV28 and TRBJ2-5, with TRBD1 matching 8 bases. Trimming took 5 bases from V and 6 from J; bases not matched to a gene: 8. The germline CDR1 and CDR2 sequences are MDHEN and SYDVKM. This CDR3 comprises 14 residues.